This TCR beta chain derives from a study of T-cell reconstitution after alpha-beta-depleted transplantation in children. Unique molecular identifiers were incorporated into the prepared TCRbeta library. Using its own MiXCR run on the PCR reads, TCRdb lists one record per CDR3 protein. This repertoire shows 500,000 or so distinct CDR3 sequences, around a third found once; its top ten account for under 3%. The V gene lost 5 bases and the J gene lost 7 bases, with 17 bases spanning the gap. The CDR3 spans 14 residues. CDR1 and CDR2 from the germline V gene are MRHNA and SNTAGT. V and J are TRBV6-4 and TRBJ1-2; tentative D call: TRBD1 (5 bases). This specimen was PBMCs from the stem cell graft donor, taken from the stem cell graft. The TCR was taken from a human donor who donated a stem cell graft to a child with aplastic anemia. DNA for the CDR3: TGTGCCAGCAGTATCGACCCAGGGTCAAGTGGCTACACCTTC. Translating it yields CASSIDPGSSGYTF.